This paragraph reports one T cell receptor beta chain. Its antigen is currently unknown. A second roughly 6 to 12 cycle PCR used barcoded and J-beta primers. Every cDNA molecule bore a tag from a template-switch adaptor containing 12 random nucleotides. Via MiXCR, TCRdb re-called the 5' RACE reads, giving one row per CDR3 protein. The sample contains 750,000 to 850,000 distinct CDR3 sequences, roughly 25% of which appear only once. The CDR3 runs 16 residues. CDR1 and CDR2 from the germline V gene are LGHNA and YSLEER. The V and J ends lost 0 bases and 4 bases, in that order; junction bases with no gene match: 6. This entry is derived from a study of blood T cells in healthy people across ages. Notes on the study in general: Leaving the PBMCs unsorted stopped any conclusive comparison of naive versus antigen-experienced cells.

This sample was also put to use in a study of T cells of mothers and their children. In that study: Study donors consisted of a few healthy Caucasian mothers and their six children. Related mother-child pairs shared marginally more repertoire than unrelated pairs, though not significantly.

This chain links TRBV4-3 with TRBJ2-7, with TRBD2 matching 10 bases. The sample was blood. This TCR was sampled from a boy between 10 and 17 years old in good health. CDR3 sequence: CASSQDPSGSLYEQYF. CDR3 coding DNA: TGCGCCAGCAGCCAAGATCCTAGCGGGAGTTTGTACGAGCAGTACTTC.